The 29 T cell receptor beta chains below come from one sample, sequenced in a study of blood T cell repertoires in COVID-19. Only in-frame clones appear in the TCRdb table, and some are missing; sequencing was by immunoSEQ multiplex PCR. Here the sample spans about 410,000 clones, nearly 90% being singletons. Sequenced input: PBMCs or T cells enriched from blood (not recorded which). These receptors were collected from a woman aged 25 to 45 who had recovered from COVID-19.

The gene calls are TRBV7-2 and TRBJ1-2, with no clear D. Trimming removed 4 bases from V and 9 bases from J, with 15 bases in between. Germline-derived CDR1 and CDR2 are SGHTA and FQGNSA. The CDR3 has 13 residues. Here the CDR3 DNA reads TGTGCCAGCAGCTACGACGGGAGGCGCCGCTACACCTTC. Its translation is CASSYDGRRRYTF. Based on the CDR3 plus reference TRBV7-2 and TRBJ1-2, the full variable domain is GAGVSQSPSNKVTEKGKDVELRCDPISGHTALYWYRQSLGQGLEFLIYFQGNSAPDKSGLPSDRFSAERTGGSVSTLTIQRTQQEDSAVYLCASSYDGRRRYTFGSGTRLTVV.

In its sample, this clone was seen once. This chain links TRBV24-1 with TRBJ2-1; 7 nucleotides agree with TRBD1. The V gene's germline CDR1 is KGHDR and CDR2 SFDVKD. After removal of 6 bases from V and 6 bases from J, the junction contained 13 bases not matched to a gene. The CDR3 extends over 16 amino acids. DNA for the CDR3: TGTGCCACCAGTACATCCGAGGGGGCTTTACTCAATGAGCAGTTCTTC. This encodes CATSTSEGALLNEQFF.

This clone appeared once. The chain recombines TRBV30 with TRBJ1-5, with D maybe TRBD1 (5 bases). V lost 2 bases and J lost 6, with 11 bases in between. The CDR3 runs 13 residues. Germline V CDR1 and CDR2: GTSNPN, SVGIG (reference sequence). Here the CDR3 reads CAWSQGTGQPQHF. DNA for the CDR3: TGTGCCTGGAGTCAGGGCACCGGTCAGCCCCAGCATTTT.

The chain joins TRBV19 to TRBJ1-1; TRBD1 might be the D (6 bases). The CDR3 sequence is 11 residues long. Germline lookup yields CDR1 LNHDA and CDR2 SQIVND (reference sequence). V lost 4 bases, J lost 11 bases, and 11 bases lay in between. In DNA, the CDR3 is TGTGCCAGTAGTAAGGACAGAAAGGCTTTCTTT. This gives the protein CASSKDRKAFF.

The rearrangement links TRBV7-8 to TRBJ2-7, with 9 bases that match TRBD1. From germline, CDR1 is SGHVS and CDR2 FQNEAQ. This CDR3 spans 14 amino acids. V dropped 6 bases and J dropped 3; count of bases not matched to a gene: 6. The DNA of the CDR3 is TGTGCCAGCAGACCCCGGGACAGGGTCTACGAGCAGTACTTC. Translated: CASRPRDRVYEQYF.

DNA for the CDR3: TGTGCCAGCAGAGGAATGACAGGTGCCGAAAACACCATATATTTT. Translated: CASRGMTGAENTIYF. This chain connects TRBV6-5 to TRBJ1-3, with a tentative D call TRBD1 (6 bases). Germline-derived CDR1 and CDR2 are MNHEY and SVGAGI. CDR3 size: 15 residues. Deletions cut 6 bases from V and 6 bases from J, with 18 bases between.

CDR3 nucleotides: TGCGCCAGCAGCTTGGTCCTTTCAGGGGGAGATGGGCTGCCCACTGAAGCTTTCTTT. Its protein product is CASSLVLSGGDGLPTEAFF. The rearrangement uses TRBV5-1 and TRBJ1-1, with 7 nucleotides matching TRBD1. V lost 0 bases, J lost 4 bases, and 18 bases stayed unmatched. The CDR3 is 19 amino acids. Germline V CDR1 and CDR2: SGHRS, YFSETQ.

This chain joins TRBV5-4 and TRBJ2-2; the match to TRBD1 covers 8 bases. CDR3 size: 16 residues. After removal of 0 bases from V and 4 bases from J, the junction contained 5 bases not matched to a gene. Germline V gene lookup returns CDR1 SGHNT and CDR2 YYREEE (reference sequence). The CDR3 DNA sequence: TGTGCCAGCAGCTTGGCGAGAGACAGGGGCACCGGGGAGCTGTTTTTT. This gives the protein CASSLARDRGTGELFF.

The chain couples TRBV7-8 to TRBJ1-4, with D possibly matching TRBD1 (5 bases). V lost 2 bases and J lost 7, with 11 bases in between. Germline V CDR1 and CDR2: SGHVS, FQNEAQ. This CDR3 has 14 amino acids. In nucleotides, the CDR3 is TGTGCCAGCAGCTTAAATCAGGGTCGTGAAAAACTGTTTTTT. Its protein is CASSLNQGREKLFF.

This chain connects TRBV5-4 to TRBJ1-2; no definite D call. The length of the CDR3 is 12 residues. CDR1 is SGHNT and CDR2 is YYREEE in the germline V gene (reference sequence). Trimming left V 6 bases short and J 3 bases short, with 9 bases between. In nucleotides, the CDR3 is TGTGCCAGCACGGGATTCGACTATGGCTACACCTTC. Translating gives CASTGFDYGYTF.

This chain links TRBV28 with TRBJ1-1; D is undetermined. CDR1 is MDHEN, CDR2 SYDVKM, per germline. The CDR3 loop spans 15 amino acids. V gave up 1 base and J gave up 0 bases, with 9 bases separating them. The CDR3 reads CASSLYSGMNTEAFF. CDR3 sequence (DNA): TGTGCCAGCAGTTTATACAGCGGAATGAACACTGAAGCTTTCTTT. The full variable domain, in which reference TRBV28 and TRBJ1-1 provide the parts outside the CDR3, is DVKVTQSSRYLVKRTGEKVFLECVQDMDHENMFWYRQDPGLGLRLIYFSYDVKMKEKGDIPEGYSVSREKKERFSLILESASTNQTSMYLCASSLYSGMNTEAFFGQGTRLTVV.

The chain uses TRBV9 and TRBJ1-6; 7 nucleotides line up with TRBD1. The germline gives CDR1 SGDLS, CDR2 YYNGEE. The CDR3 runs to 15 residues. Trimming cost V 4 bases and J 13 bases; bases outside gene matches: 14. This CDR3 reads CASSNRATGNGPLHF. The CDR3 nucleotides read TGTGCCAGCAGCAATCGAGCGACAGGGAATGGTCCCCTCCACTTT.

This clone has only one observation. CDR3 nucleotides: TGTGCCAGCAGAGATTTACAGGGGAGGTCTAATGAAAAACTGTTTTTT. Amino acid sequence: CASRDLQGRSNEKLFF. The gene calls are TRBV2 and TRBJ1-4; 7 nucleotides line up with TRBD1. The junction had 10 bases not matched to a gene; V was cut back by 6 bases and J by 3 bases. The germline gives CDR1 SNHLY, CDR2 FYNNEI. CDR3 length: 16 amino acids.

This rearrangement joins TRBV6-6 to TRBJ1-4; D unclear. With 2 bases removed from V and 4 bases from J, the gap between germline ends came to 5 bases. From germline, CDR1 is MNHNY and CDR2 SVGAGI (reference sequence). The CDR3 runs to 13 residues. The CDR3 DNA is TGTGCCAGCAGTTACATCAGTAATGAAAAACTGTTTTTT. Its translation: CASSYISNEKLFF.

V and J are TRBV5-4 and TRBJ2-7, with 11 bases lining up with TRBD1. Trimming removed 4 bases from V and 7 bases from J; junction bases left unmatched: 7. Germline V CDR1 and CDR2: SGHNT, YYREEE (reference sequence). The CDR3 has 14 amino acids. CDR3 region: CASSPGQGAVEQYF. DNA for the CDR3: TGTGCCAGCAGCCCTGGACAGGGGGCGGTGGAGCAGTACTTC.

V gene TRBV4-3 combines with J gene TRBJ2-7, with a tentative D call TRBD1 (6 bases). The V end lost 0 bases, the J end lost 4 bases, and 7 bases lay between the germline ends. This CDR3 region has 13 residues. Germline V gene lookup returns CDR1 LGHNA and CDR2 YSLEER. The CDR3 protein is CASSQDQGYEQYF. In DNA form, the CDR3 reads TGCGCCAGCAGCCAAGATCAGGGGTACGAGCAGTACTTC.

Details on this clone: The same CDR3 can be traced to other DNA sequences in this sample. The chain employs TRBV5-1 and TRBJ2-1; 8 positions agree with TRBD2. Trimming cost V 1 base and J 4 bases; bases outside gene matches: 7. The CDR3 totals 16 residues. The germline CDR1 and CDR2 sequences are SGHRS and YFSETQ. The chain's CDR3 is CASSLRLAGGYNEQFF. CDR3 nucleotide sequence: TGCGCCAGCAGCTTGCGTCTCGCGGGGGGATACAATGAGCAGTTCTTC.

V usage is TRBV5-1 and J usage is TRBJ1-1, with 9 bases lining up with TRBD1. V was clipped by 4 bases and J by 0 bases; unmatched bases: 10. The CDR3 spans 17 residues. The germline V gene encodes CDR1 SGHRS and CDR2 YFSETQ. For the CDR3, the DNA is TGCGCCAGCAGCGGAAAGGACAGGGGAACAATGAACACTGAAGCTTTCTTT. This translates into CASSGKDRGTMNTEAFF. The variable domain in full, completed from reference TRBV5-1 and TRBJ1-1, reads KAGVTQTPRYLIKTRGQQVTLSCSPISGHRSVSWYQQTPGQGLQFLFEYFSETQRNKGNFPGRFSGRQFSNSRSEMNVSTLELGDSALYLCASSGKDRGTMNTEAFFGQGTRLTVV.

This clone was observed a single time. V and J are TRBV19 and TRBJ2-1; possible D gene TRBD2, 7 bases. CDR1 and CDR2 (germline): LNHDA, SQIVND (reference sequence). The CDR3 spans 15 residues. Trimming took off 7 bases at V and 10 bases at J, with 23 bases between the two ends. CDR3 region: CASTGGGLLHPEQFF. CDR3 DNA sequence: TGTGCCAGTACTGGGGGGGGCCTCCTTCATCCCGAGCAGTTCTTC.

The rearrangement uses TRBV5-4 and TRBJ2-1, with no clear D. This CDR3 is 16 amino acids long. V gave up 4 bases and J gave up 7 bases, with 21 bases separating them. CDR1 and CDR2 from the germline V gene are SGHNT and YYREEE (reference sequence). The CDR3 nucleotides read TGTGCCAGCAGCCCCGAGGTGGTGAGCTCTGGGAATGAGCAGTTCTTC. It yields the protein CASSPEVVSSGNEQFF. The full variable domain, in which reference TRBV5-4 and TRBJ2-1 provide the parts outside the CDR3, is ETGVTQSPTHLIKTRGQQVTLRCSSQSGHNTVSWYQQALGQGPQFIFQYYREEENGRGNFPPRFSGLQFPNYSSELNVNALELDDSALYLCASSPEVVSSGNEQFFGPGTRLTVL.

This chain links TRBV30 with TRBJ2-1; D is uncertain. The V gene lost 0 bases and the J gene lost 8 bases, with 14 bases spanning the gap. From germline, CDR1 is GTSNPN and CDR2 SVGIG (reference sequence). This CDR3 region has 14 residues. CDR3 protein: CAWSVPPRHDEQFF. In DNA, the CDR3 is TGTGCCTGGAGTGTACCCCCCAGGCATGATGAGCAGTTCTTC.

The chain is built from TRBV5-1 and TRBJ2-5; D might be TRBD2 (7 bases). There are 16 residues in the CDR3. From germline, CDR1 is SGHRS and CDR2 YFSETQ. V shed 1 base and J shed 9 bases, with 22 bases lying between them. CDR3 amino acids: CASSLLAALQPGAQYF. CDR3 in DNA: TGCGCCAGCAGCTTGCTAGCGGCGCTTCAGCCAGGGGCCCAGTACTTC.

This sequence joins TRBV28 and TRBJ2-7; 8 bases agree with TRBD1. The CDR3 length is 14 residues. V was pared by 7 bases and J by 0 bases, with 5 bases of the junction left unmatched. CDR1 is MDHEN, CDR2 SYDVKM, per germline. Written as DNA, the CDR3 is TGTGCCAGCACCTCCGGACAGGGCTCCTACGAGCAGTACTTC. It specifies CASTSGQGSYEQYF. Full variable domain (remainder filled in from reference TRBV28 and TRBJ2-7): DVKVTQSSRYLVKRTGEKVFLECVQDMDHENMFWYRQDPGLGLRLIYFSYDVKMKEKGDIPEGYSVSREKKERFSLILESASTNQTSMYLCASTSGQGSYEQYFGPGTRLTVT.

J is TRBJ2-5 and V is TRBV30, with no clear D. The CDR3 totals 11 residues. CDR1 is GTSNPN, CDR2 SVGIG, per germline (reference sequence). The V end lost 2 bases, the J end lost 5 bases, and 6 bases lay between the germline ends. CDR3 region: CAWSPRETQYF. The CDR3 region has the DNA TGTGCCTGGAGTCCCCGGGAGACCCAGTACTTC.

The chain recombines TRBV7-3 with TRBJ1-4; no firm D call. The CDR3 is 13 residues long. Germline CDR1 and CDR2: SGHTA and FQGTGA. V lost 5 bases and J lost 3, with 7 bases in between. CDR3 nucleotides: TGTGCCAGCAGCCGACGGGCTAATGAAAAACTGTTTTTT. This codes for CASSRRANEKLFF.

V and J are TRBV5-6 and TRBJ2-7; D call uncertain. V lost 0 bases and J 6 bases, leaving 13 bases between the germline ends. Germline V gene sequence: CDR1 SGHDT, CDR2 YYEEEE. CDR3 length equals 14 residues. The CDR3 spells CASSLARSRGEQYF. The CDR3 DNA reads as TGTGCCAGCAGCTTGGCCCGGTCGAGAGGCGAGCAGTACTTC. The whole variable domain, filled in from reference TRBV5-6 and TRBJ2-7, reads DAGVTQSPTHLIKTRGQQVTLRCSPKSGHDTVSWYQQALGQGPQFIFQYYEEEERQRGNFPDRFSGHQFPNYSSELNVNALLLGDSALYLCASSLARSRGEQYFGPGTRLTVT.

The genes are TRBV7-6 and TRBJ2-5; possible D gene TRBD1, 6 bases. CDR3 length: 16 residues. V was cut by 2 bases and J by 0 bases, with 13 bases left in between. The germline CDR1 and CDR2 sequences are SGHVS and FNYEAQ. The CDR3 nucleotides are TGTGCCAGCAGCTTACCCCCGGGACACTACCAAGAGACCCAGTACTTC. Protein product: CASSLPPGHYQETQYF.

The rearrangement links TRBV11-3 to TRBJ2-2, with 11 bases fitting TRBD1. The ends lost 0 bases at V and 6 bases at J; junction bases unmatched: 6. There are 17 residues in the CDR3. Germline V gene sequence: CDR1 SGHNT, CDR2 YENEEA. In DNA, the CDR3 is TGTGCCAGCAGCTTAGATCTTGGGACAGGGGGTCCCGGGGAGCTGTTTTTT. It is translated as CASSLDLGTGGPGELFF.

CDR3 in DNA: TGTGCCAGCAGCTTAGGACAGCTGGGTGTTGTCTATGGCTACACCTTC. It specifies CASSLGQLGVVYGYTF. The chain combines TRBV5-6 with TRBJ1-2; TRBD1 might be the D (6 bases). The CDR3 is 16 residues long. V shed 2 bases and J shed 4 bases, with 18 bases lying between them. Germline loops: CDR1 SGHDT, CDR2 YYEEEE.